This is a list of T cell receptor beta chains from one sample in a study of blood T cell repertoires in COVID-19. TCRdb's copy holds only in-frame clones and misses some; the assay was immunoSEQ multiplex PCR. The sample carries hundreds of thousands of clones, approximately 80% recorded once. Material: peripheral blood. The origin of the receptors is a man aged 25-45 years with active or convalescent COVID-19. The CDR3 runs from the conserved cysteine through the conserved F or W. The D gene is left open where the match is weak. Rows may omit the clone size; those that give it use once, few, many or a size class.

>.|TRBJ2-7|TRBV30|.
TGTGCCTGGAGTGTACTTCTCCCGGGAGAGCAGTACTTC
CAWSVLLPGEQYF
>TRBD2|TRBJ2-7|TRBV7-9|.
TGTGCCAGCAGATCCACTGGGACTAGTCTACAGGAGCAGTACTTC
CASRSTGTSLQEQYF
>TRBD2|TRBJ2-2|TRBV6-2/TRBV6-3|.
TGTGCCAGCAGTTACTCGATACTAGCGGGAGCCGGGGAGCTGTTTTTT
CASSYSILAGAGELFF
>.|TRBJ2-1|TRBV27|.
TGTGCCTCCCGGGCTAGCCAGTGGAATGAGCAGTTCTTC
CASRASQWNEQFF
>.|TRBJ2-1|TRBV6-2/TRBV6-3|once
TGTGCCAGCAGTATCTTAGCGGCGTACAATGAGCAGTTCTTC
CASSILAAYNEQFF
>TRBD2|TRBJ2-4|TRBV5-1|.
TGCGCCAGCAGCTTGGCCGGGAGGGGGGCCAAAAACATTCAGTACTTC
CASSLAGRGAKNIQYF
>TRBD1|TRBJ1-5|TRBV29-1|once
TGCAGCGTTGGGTTTCAGGGGGGCAATGGCAATCAGCCCCAGCATTTT
CSVGFQGGNGNQPQHF
>.|TRBJ1-6|TRBV27|.
TGTGCCAGCAGTTTGGCCGCCCATAATTCACCCCTCCACTTT
CASSLAAHNSPLHF
>.|TRBJ2-5|TRBV25-1|once
TGTGCCAGCAGTGAATCCCGCGGCGCCAAAGTAGAGACCCAGTACTTC
CASSESRGAKVETQYF
>TRBD2|TRBJ2-4|TRBV5-1|.
TGCGCCAGCAGCTTCAGACCCGGGGGGGCCGGGGACATTCAGTACTTC
CASSFRPGGAGDIQYF
>.|TRBJ2-1|TRBV18|.
TGTGCCAGCTCACCCCTGGGGCGATTAAGCTCCTACAATGAGCAGTTCTTC
CASSPLGRLSSYNEQFF
>TRBD2|TRBJ2-1|TRBV10-3|once
TGTGCCATCAGTACTCCTAGCGGGGGGGCTGAGCAGTTCTTC
CAISTPSGGAEQFF
>.|TRBJ1-4|TRBV30|many
TGTGCCTGGAGTGCGACAGCAACTAATGAAAAACTGTTTTTT
CAWSATATNEKLFF
>TRBD2|TRBJ2-2|TRBV29-1|.
TGCAGCGCCGGACTAGCGGGAGAGAAAAACACCGGGGAGCTGTTTTTT
CSAGLAGEKNTGELFF
>.|TRBJ1-5|TRBV6-6|.
TGTGCCAGCAGCCCGGACAGTACCGCTGGCAATCAGCCCCAGCATTTT
CASSPDSTAGNQPQHF
>.|TRBJ2-3|TRBV5-1|.
TGCGCCAGCAGCTTGAAGGGCCAGCGAGGGGATACGCAGTATTTT
CASSLKGQRGDTQYF
>TRBD2|TRBJ2-7|TRBV7-9|.
TGTGCCAGCAGCCCCCGGACCCCAACCCCTAGCGGGAGCGCTCACGAGCAGTACTTC
CASSPRTPTPSGSAHEQYF
>.|TRBJ2-2|TRBV9|.
TGTGCCAGCAGCCCCCGCGCTGAAAACACCGGGGAGCTGTTTTTT
CASSPRAENTGELFF
>.|TRBJ2-7|TRBV28|.
TGTGCCAGCAGCCCGCCCCAGGAGGCCTACGAGCAGTACTTC
CASSPPQEAYEQYF
>.|TRBJ1-3|TRBV4-1|few
TGCGCCAGCAGCCAAGGGCGGGTAGGCACCATATATTTT
CASSQGRVGTIYF
>.|TRBJ2-2|TRBV9|.
TGTGCCAGCAGCGTCAAGCCTATGAACACCGGGGAGCTGTTTTTT
CASSVKPMNTGELFF
>TRBD1|TRBJ1-1|TRBV6-9|.
TGTGCCAGCAGTTATAGGACAGGGAACACTGAAGCTTTCTTT
CASSYRTGNTEAFF
>.|TRBJ1-1|TRBV7-9|.
TGTGCCAGCAGCTTAAGCCAGGGGAGCACTGAAGCTTTCTTT
CASSLSQGSTEAFF
>TRBD2|TRBJ2-2|TRBV7-3|.
TGTGCCAGCAGCTTAGGACTAGCGGGCACCGGGGAGCTGTTTTTT
CASSLGLAGTGELFF
>TRBD2|TRBJ2-1|TRBV7-2|once
TGTGCCAGCAGCCTACCGGGACTAGCGGGAGGCGGGACGCAGTTCTTC
CASSLPGLAGGGTQFF
>.|TRBJ2-7|TRBV27|.
TGTGCCAGCAGTTTAAGGGTTGGACAGATCTACGAGCAGTACTTC
CASSLRVGQIYEQYF
>.|TRBJ1-4|TRBV16|few
TGTGCCAGCAGCCAGGTCCCAGGTGAAAAACTGTTTTTT
CASSQVPGEKLFF
>.|TRBJ2-5|TRBV21-1|.
TGTGCCAGCAGCAAAGCTGGCGGGATTGAGACCCAGTACTTC
CASSKAGGIETQYF
>.|TRBJ1-2|TRBV10-3|.
TGTGCCATCAGTGATAAACAGGGTTACGGCTACACCTTC
CAISDKQGYGYTF
>TRBD2|TRBJ2-2|TRBV25-1|.
TGTGCCAGCAGTGATGGGGTCGCGGGAGTGCTTACCGGGGAGCTGTTTTTT
CASSDGVAGVLTGELFF
>TRBD1|TRBJ2-7|TRBV7-2|.
TGTGCCAGCAGCCCGACAGGTGGGACAGGTTCCTACGAGCAGTACTTC
CASSPTGGTGSYEQYF
>TRBD1|TRBJ1-2|TRBV12-3/TRBV12-4|.
TGTGCCAGCAGTTTGCAGGGGGCGGGTGGCTACACCTTC
CASSLQGAGGYTF
>TRBD1|TRBJ1-5|TRBV2|.
TGTGCCAGCAGTCAGGGGGGTCAGCCCCAGCATTTT
CASSQGGQPQHF
>.|TRBJ1-5|TRBV28|.
TGTGCCAGCAGTCTGTGGGGCCAGCCCCAGCATTTT
CASSLWGQPQHF
>TRBD1|TRBJ2-3|TRBV28|.
TGTGCCAGCAGCCGACAGGGTCCAGATACGCAGTATTTT
CASSRQGPDTQYF
>.|TRBJ1-1|TRBV5-4|.
TGTGCCAGCAGCTTGGCGGGGAACACTGAAGCTTTCTTT
CASSLAGNTEAFF
>TRBD2|TRBJ2-1|TRBV2|.
TGTGCCAGCAGGGGACTAGCGGACCTAAATGAGCAGTTCTTC
CASRGLADLNEQFF
>.|TRBJ1-4|TRBV3-1/TRBV3-2|.
TGTGCCAGCAGCAACCGAGCGCAGGAAAAACTGTTTTTT
CASSNRAQEKLFF
>TRBD2|TRBJ2-7|TRBV6-6|once
TGTGCCAGCAGCCTCAGTGGGGGGGGCGAGCAGTACTTC
CASSLSGGGEQYF
>TRBD2|TRBJ2-1|TRBV6-5|once
TGTGCCACCGCATCGGGAGGGGCCTACAATGAGCAGTTCTTC
CATASGGAYNEQFF
>.|TRBJ2-3|TRBV6-5|.
TGTGCCAGCACCGACAGGGAGGATGGGACGCAGTATTTT
CASTDREDGTQYF
>.|TRBJ2-2|TRBV5-1|few
TGCGCCAGCAGGAGGGTTACAAGCGCCGGGGAGCTGTTTTTT
CASRRVTSAGELFF
>TRBD2|TRBJ2-3|TRBV7-7|.
TGTGCTAGCAGCTTAGCGGGGGGGGCTAGCAGCGCGCAGTATTTT
CASSLAGGASSAQYF